This TCR beta chain was identified during a study of human T cells and chemical hapten exposure. Sample time point: pre-sensitization, week 0. The treatment was: therapeutic diphenylcyclopropenone sensitization with weekly scalp DPC. Blood collection took place prior to placing each patch test. From the RACE reads, TCRdb called clonotypes with MiXCR, one entry per CDR3 protein. Among approximately 320,000 distinct CDR3 sequences listed, about 5% were seen once. This clonotype has a count of ten or more. Its target is unknown. General study findings and limits: There was alopecia in the donors, so their immune response may differ from that of healthy people.

V was clipped by 1 base and J by 5 bases; unmatched bases: 10. This CDR3 has 17 amino acids. In germline, CDR1 is DFQATT, CDR2 SNEGSKA (reference sequence). V gene TRBV20-1 combines with J gene TRBJ2-3; TRBD2 matches at 12 bases. This clonotype originated in a woman under 30 with alopecia areata. Some clones in this sample may be carry-over from other donors' samples. The specimen comprised whole blood, sampled in connection with sensitization to the hapten diphenylcyclopropenone (DPC). The CDR3 sequence is CSARGPSGGAGRDTQYF. DNA for the CDR3: TGCAGTGCTAGAGGGCCTAGCGGGGGGGCCGGCCGAGATACGCAGTATTTT.